The rows below give T cell receptor beta chains drawn from one sample of a study of T cells in localized non-small cell lung cancer. Data came from immunoSEQ multiplex PCR; TCRdb stores just in-frame clones and leaves some out. The table shows approximately 61,000 clones, with about nine tenths occurring only once. The sample here was peripheral blood, taken before any cancer treatment. The receptors stem from a woman aged 35-70 years with stage I lung adenocarcinoma. Both conserved end residues are trimmed from each CDR3. Each record gives: J gene, V gene, CDR3 protein.

TRBJ2-5,TRBV11-1,ASSPGAGETQY
TRBJ1-1,TRBV19,ASSLRRGPVNTEAF
TRBJ1-5,TRBV30,AGTWSRGGHQPQH
TRBJ2-2,TRBV9,ASSPGGGTNTGELF
TRBJ2-5,TRBV5-1,ASSPGGGQGTQY
TRBJ1-1,TRBV9,ASSVDPGLPNTEAF
TRBJ1-2,TRBV19,ASSSLLGQNYGYT
TRBJ2-3,TRBV11-2,ASSLRRRAGTDTQY
TRBJ1-1,TRBV2,ASSSQTRTEAF
TRBJ2-1,TRBV5-1,ASSRESGATYNEQF
TRBJ2-7,TRBV4-2,ASSQEMGTRTYEQY
TRBJ1-4,TRBV2,ASNQIGIGTNEKLF
TRBJ1-2,TRBV27,ASSLTGGAYGYT
TRBJ2-1,TRBV7-2,ASSQTLPGQGYNEQF
TRBJ1-1,TRBV29-1,SVVGTGGAPNLNTEAF
TRBJ1-4,TRBV5-4,ASSLRGVDEKLF
TRBJ1-2,TRBV6-4,ASSDSEGRGYT
TRBJ2-1,TRBV19,ASSRPQSGAGGHHEQF
TRBJ2-7,TRBV19,ASGQAYEQY
TRBJ2-7,TRBV7-2,ASSLTGVSYEQY
TRBJ2-3,TRBV9,ASSAGAGPLTDTQY
TRBJ2-3,TRBV18,ASSPVGTDTQY
TRBJ2-2,TRBV9,ASSVVIGGELF
TRBJ1-1,TRBV7-2,ASSLLGRGSAF
TRBJ1-6,TRBV5-1,ASSFWSQNLKNSPLH
TRBJ1-1,TRBV28,ASIGEESNTEAF
TRBJ2-6,TRBV5-8,ASSFRVSGANVLT
TRBJ1-5,TRBV19,ASASTPTGNSNQPQH
TRBJ1-1,TRBV5-4,ASSLEGPMNTEAF
TRBJ2-7,TRBV6-5,ASSLGQGARNEQY
TRBJ2-3,TRBV6-1,ASSAGWGSGGLTDTQY
TRBJ1-1,TRBV5-6,ASSLRQVNTEAF
TRBJ1-3,TRBV5-6,ASSYQGVGNTIY
TRBJ1-2,TRBV2,ASSIRTGDGYT
TRBJ2-3,TRBV27,ASSFFAGRADTQY
TRBJ2-7,TRBV6-6,ASSLAGFGYEQY
TRBJ1-1,TRBV2,ASSPRRGSNTEAF
TRBJ1-2,TRBV27,ASRGGYKANYGYT
TRBJ1-5,TRBV28,ASSSTRQGGYQPQH
TRBJ2-7,TRBV5-6,ASSLMRGYEQY
TRBJ2-7,TRBV27,ASSLVGDRLLDEQY
TRBJ2-1,TRBV19,ASSMGGRITYNEQF
TRBJ2-2,TRBV30,AWSGDTNTGELF
TRBJ2-6,TRBV2,ASSELSGANVLT
TRBJ2-1,TRBV21-1,ASSKVFEGGPDSNSYNEQF
TRBJ1-3,TRBV5-1,ASSSDNSGNTIY
TRBJ2-7,TRBV19,ASSTTRLASSYEQY
TRBJ2-3,TRBV4-3,ASSRQGGGAGLDTQY
TRBJ2-2,TRBV10-3,AISDSGGTGELF
TRBJ2-1,TRBV6-1,ASSEAGRNSYNEQF
TRBJ2-3,TRBV4-3,ASSQIQTGGLTDTQY
TRBJ1-1,TRBV7-2,ASSLAKGRGDEAF
TRBJ2-3,TRBV2,ASGRTSGGITDTQY